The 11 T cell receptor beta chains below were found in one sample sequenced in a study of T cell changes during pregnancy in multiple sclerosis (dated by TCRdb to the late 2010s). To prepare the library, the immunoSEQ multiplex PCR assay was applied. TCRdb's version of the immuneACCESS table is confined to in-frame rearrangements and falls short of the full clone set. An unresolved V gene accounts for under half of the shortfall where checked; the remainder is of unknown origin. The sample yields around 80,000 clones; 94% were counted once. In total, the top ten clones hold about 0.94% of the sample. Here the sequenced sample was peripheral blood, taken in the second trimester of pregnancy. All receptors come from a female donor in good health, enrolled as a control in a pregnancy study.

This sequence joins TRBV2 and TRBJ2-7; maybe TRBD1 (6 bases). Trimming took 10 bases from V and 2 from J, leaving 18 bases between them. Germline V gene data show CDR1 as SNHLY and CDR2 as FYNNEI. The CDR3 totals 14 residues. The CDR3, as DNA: TGTGCCACCCGACCCAGACAGGACCCCTACGAGCAGTACTTC. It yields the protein CATRPRQDPYEQYF.

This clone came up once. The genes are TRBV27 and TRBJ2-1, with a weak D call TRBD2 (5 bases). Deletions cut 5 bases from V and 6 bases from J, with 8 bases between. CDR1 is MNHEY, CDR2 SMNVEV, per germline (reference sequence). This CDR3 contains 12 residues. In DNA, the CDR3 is TGTGCCAGCAGTCAAACTAGCAATGAGCAGTTCTTC. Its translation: CASSQTSNEQFF.

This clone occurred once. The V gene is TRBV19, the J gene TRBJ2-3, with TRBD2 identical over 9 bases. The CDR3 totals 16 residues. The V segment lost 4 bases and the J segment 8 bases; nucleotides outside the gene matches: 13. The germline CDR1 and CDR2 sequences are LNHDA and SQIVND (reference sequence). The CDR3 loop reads CASSTYLAGLFATQYF. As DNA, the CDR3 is TGTGCCAGTAGTACCTATCTAGCGGGACTCTTCGCTACGCAGTATTTT.

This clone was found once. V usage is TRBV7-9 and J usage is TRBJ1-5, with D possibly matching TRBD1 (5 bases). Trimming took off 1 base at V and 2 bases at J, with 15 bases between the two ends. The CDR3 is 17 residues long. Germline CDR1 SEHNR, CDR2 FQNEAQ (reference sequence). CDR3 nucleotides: TGTGCCAGCAGCTTAGTGCCCCAGGGTTATGGCAATCAGCCCCAGCATTTT. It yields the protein CASSLVPQGYGNQPQHF. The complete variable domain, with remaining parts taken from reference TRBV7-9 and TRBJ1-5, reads DTGVSQNPRHKITKRGQNVTFRCDPISEHNRLYWYRQTLGQGPEFLTYFQNEAQLEKSRLLSDRFSAERPKGSFSTLEIQRTEQGDSAMYLCASSLVPQGYGNQPQHFGDGTRLSIL.

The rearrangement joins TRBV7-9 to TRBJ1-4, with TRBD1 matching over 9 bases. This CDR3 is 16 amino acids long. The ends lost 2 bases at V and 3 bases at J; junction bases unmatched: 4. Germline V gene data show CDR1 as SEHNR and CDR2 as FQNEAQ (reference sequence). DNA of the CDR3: TGTGCCAGCAGCTTATCGAGGACAGGGGCTAATGAAAAACTGTTTTTT. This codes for CASSLSRTGANEKLFF.

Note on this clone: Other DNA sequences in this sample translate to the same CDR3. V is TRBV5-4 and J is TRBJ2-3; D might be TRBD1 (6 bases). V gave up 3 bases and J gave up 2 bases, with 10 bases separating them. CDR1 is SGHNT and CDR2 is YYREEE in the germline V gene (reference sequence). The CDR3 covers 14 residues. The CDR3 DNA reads TGTGCCAGCAGCTCCGGACAGAACACAGATACGCAGTATTTT. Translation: CASSSGQNTDTQYF.

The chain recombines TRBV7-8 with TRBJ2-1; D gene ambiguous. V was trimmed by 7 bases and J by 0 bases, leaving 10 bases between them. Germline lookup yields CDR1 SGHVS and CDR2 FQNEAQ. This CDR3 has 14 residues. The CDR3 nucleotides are TGTGCCAGCACCTCCCGTATCTCCTACAATGAGCAGTTCTTC. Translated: CASTSRISYNEQFF.

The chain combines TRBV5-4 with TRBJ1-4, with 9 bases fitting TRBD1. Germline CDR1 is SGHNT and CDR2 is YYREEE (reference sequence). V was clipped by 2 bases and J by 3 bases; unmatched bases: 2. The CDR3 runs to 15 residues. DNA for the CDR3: TGTGCCAGCAGCTTTAGGACAGGGGCTAATGAAAAACTGTTTTTT. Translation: CASSFRTGANEKLFF.

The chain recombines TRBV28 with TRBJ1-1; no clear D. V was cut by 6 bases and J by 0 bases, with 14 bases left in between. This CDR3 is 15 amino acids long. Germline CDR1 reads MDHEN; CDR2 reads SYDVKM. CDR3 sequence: CASSSSGLLNTEAFF. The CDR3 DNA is TGTGCCAGCAGCTCCAGTGGGCTGCTGAACACTGAAGCTTTCTTT.

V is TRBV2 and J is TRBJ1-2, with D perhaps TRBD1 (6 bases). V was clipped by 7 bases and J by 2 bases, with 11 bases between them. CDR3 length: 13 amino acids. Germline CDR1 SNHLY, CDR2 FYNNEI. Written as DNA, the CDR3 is TGTGCCAGCACTATACAGGGAAACTATGGCTACACCTTC. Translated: CASTIQGNYGYTF.

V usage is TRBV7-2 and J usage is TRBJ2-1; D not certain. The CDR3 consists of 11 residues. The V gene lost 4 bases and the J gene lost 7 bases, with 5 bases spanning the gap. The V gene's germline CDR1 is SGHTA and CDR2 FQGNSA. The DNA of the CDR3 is TGTGCCAGCAGCTCGTTAAATGAGCAGTTCTTC. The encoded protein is CASSSLNEQFF.